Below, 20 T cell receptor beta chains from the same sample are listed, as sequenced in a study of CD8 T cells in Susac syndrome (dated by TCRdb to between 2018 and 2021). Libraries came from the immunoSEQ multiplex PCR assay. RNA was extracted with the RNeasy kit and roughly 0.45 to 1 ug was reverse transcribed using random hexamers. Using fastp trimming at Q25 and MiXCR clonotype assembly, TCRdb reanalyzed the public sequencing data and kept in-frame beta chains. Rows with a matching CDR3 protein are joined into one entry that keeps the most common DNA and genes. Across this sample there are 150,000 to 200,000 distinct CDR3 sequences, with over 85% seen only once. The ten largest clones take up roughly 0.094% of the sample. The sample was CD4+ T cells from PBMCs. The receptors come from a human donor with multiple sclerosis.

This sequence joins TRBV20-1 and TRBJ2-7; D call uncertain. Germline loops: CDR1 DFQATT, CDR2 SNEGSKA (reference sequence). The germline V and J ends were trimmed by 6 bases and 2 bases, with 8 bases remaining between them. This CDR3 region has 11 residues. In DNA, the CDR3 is TGCAGTGCCGGACGGGCCTACGAGCAGTACTTC. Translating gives CSAGRAYEQYF.

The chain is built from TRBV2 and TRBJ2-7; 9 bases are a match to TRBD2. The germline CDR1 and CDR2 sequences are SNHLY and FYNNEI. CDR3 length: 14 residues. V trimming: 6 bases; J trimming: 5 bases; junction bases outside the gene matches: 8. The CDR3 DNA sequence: TGTGCCAGCAGCGAGCTGGCGGGAGGGAACGAGCAGTACTTC. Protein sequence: CASSELAGGNEQYF.

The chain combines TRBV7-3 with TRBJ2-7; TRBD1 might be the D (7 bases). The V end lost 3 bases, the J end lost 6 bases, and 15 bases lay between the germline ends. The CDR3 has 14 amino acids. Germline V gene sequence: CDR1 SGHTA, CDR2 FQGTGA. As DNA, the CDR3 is TGTGCCAGCAGCTTCACGGGACAGCGGGCCGAGCAGTACTTC. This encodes CASSFTGQRAEQYF.

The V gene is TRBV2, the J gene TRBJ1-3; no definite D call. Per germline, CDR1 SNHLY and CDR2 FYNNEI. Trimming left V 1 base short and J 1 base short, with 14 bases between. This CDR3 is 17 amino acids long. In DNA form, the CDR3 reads TGTGCCAGCAGTGAAGTGGGGTTGGGTGTATCTGGAAACACCATATATTTT. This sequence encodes CASSEVGLGVSGNTIYF.

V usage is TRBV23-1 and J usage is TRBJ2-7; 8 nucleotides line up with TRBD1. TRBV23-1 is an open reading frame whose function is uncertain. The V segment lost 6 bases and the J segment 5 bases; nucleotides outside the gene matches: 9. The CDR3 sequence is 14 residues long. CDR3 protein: CASSRDRFPHEQYF. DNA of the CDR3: TGCGCCAGCAGCCGGGACAGGTTCCCCCACGAGCAGTACTTC.

The CDR3, as DNA: TGTGCCAGCAGTTACTCTCCAGCGGGAGTATTAGATACGCAGTATTTT. It translates to CASSYSPAGVLDTQYF. The rearrangement links TRBV6-5 to TRBJ2-3, with TRBD2 matching 8 bases. CDR1 MNHEY and CDR2 SVGAGI come from the germline V gene. The CDR3 loop spans 16 amino acids. Trimming cost V 0 bases and J 5 bases; bases outside gene matches: 7.

CDR3 nucleotides: TGTGCCAGCTCACCAACACTGGCAGGACAAGAGACCCAGTACTTC. This codes for CASSPTLAGQETQYF. The J gene is TRBJ2-5, the V gene TRBV18; D gene uncertain. V was cut by 2 bases and J by 2 bases, with 12 bases left in between. Germline V gene sequence: CDR1 KGHSH, CDR2 LQKENI. The CDR3 is 15 amino acids.

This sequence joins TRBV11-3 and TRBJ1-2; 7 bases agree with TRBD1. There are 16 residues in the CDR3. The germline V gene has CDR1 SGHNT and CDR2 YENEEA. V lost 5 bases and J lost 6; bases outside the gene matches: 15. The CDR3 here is CASSQHSRRQGHGYTF. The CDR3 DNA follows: TGTGCCAGCAGCCAACACTCCCGAAGACAGGGCCATGGCTACACCTTC. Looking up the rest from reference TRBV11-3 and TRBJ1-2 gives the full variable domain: EAGVVQSPRYKIIEKKQPVAFWCNPISGHNTLYWYLQNLGQGPELLIRYENEEAVDDSQLPKDRFSAERLKGVDSTLKIQPAELGDSAVYLCASSQHSRRQGHGYTFGSGTRLTVV.

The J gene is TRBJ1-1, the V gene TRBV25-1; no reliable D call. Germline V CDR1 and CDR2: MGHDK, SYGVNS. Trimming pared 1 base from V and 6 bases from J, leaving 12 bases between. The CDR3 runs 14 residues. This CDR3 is CASSELPPGAEAFF. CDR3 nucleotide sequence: TGTGCCAGCAGTGAATTACCCCCCGGCGCTGAAGCTTTCTTT.

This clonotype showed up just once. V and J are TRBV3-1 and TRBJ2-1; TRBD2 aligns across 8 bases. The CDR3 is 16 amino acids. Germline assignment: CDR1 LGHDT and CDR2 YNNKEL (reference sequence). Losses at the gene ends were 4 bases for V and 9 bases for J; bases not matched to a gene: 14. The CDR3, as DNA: TGTGCCAGCAGCCCCTTAGCGGGGAGACAGATCGCTGAGCAGTTCTTC. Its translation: CASSPLAGRQIAEQFF.

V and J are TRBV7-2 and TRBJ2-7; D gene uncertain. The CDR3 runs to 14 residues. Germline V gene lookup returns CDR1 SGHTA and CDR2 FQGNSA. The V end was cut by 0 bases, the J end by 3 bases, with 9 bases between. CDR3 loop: CASSLAHTSYEQYF. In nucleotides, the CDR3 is TGTGCCAGCAGCTTAGCTCATACGAGCTACGAGCAGTACTTC.

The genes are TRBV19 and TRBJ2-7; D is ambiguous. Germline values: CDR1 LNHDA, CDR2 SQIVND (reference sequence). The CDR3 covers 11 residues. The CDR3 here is CGIFCSYEQYF. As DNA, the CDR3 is TGTGGGATTTTTTGCTCCTACGAGCAGTACTTC.

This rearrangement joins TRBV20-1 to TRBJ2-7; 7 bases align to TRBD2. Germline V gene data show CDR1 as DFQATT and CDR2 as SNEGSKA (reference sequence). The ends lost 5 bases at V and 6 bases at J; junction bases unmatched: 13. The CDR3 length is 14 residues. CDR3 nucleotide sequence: TGCAGTGCTGTCATGCATGGGGGGGGGTCCGAGCAGTACTTC. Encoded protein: CSAVMHGGGSEQYF.

CDR3 bases: TGTGCCAGCAGTTTAAGTCAGAATAACTATGGCTACACCTTC. It is translated as CASSLSQNNYGYTF. The V call is TRBV12-3 or TRBV12-4, the J call TRBJ1-2; D uncertain. Trimming stripped 2 bases from V and 1 base from J, with 8 bases between. The CDR3 is 14 amino acids.

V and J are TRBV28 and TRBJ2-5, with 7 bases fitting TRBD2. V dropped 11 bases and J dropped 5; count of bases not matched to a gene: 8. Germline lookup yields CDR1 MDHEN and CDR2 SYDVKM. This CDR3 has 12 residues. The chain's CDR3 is CASGGPGETQYF. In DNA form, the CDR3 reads TGTGCCTCGGGAGGCCCGGGGGAGACCCAGTACTTC.

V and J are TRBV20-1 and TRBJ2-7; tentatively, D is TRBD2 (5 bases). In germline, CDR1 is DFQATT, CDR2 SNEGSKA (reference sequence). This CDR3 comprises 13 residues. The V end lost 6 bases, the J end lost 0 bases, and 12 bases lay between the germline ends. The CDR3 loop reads CSARSGSSYEQYF. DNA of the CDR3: TGCAGTGCCAGATCGGGGAGCTCCTACGAGCAGTACTTC.

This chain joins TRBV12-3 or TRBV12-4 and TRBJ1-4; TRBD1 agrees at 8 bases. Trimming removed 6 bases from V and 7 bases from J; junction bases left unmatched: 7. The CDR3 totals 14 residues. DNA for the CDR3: TGTGCCAGCAGACCGGACAGGGCGGGTGAAAAACTGTTTTTT. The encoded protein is CASRPDRAGEKLFF.

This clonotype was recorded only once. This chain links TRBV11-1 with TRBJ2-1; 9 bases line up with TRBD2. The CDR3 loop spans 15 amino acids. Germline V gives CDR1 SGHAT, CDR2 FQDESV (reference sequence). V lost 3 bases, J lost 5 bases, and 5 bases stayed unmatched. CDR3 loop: CASSFNGGRDNEQFF. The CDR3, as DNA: TGTGCCAGCAGCTTTAACGGCGGGAGGGACAATGAGCAGTTCTTC.

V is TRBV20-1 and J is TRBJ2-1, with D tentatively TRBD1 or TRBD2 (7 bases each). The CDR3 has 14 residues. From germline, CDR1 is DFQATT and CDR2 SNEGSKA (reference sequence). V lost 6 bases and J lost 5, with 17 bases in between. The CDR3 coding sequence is TGCAGTGCAGGGCAGGGGGGGCCGGACAATGAGCAGTTCTTC. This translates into CSAGQGGPDNEQFF.

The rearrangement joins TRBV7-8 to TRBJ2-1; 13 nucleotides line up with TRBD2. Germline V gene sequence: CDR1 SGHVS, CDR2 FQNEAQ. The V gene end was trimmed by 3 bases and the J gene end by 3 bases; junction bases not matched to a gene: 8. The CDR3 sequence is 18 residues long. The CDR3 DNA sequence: TGTGCCAGCAGCTTCGGGACTAGCGGGACAATCGGCTACAATGAGCAGTTCTTC. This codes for CASSFGTSGTIGYNEQFF. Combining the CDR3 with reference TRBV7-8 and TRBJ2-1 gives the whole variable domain GAGVSQSPRYKVAKRGQDVALRCDPISGHVSLFWYQQALGQGPEFLTYFQNEAQLDKSGLPSDRFFAERPEGSVSTLKIQRTQQEDSAVYLCASSFGTSGTIGYNEQFFGPGTRLTVL.